These T cell receptor beta chains were read from a single sample in a study of blood T cell repertoires in COVID-19. The assay was immunoSEQ multiplex PCR, and TCRdb's table has in-frame clones only and misses some. The sample lists about 400,000 clones, roughly 89% occurring once. Sequenced: PBMCs or T cells enriched from blood (not recorded which). The receptors stem from a woman in her thirties who had recovered from COVID-19. Each CDR3 is given with its conserved first and last residue. Fields, in order: V gene, D gene, J gene, clone size, CDR3 protein, CDR3 DNA. D genes are given only for firm matches. Only some rows state a clone size, as once, few, many or a class for expanded clones.

TRBV15	TRBD1	TRBJ1-1	NA	CATSRGQSNTEAFF	TGTGCCACCAGCAGGGGACAGTCGAACACTGAAGCTTTCTTT
TRBV2	TRBD1	TRBJ1-2	NA	CASSLDRGPYGYTF	TGTGCCAGCAGTTTGGACAGGGGGCCCTATGGCTACACCTTC
TRBV2	NA	TRBJ2-2	NA	CASNGGTGELFF	TGTGCCAGCAATGGGGGGACCGGGGAGCTGTTTTTT
TRBV29-1	NA	TRBJ1-1	NA	CSVDPGHSNTEAFF	TGCAGCGTTGATCCCGGACATTCGAACACTGAAGCTTTCTTT
TRBV7-2	NA	TRBJ1-2	NA	CASSPPGAQDYGYTF	TGTGCCAGCAGCCCACCAGGGGCGCAGGACTATGGCTACACCTTC
TRBV29-1	TRBD1	TRBJ1-1	once	CSVKGANTEAFF	TGCAGCGTGAAGGGGGCGAACACTGAAGCTTTCTTT
TRBV5-4	TRBD2	TRBJ2-7	few	CASSLGRGGGSYEQYF	TGTGCCAGCAGCTTGGGACGAGGCGGGGGGTCCTACGAGCAGTACTTC
TRBV23-1	TRBD1	TRBJ2-3	NA	CASSFGTDLTDTQYF	TGCGCCAGCAGTTTCGGGACAGACCTCACAGATACGCAGTATTTT
TRBV7-8	NA	TRBJ1-4	NA	CASSLEDPTNEKLFF	TGTGCCAGCAGCTTGGAGGACCCAACTAATGAAAAACTGTTTTTT
TRBV15	NA	TRBJ2-3	NA	CATSRDQTGTDTQYF	TGTGCCACCAGCAGAGATCAGACTGGTACAGATACGCAGTATTTT
TRBV5-4	TRBD1	TRBJ1-2	NA	CASSRQGNYGYTF	TGTGCCAGCAGCCGACAGGGAAACTATGGCTACACCTTC
TRBV11-2	TRBD1	TRBJ1-2	NA	CASSSGQGYGYTF	TGTGCCAGCAGCTCCGGACAGGGGTATGGCTACACCTTC
TRBV18	TRBD2	TRBJ2-3	NA	CASSPRSGSQDTQYF	TGTGCCAGCTCACCACGTAGCGGGAGTCAGGATACGCAGTATTTT
TRBV7-9	TRBD2	TRBJ2-7	NA	CASSLARLAGKEYEQYF	TGTGCCAGCAGCTTGGCGAGACTAGCGGGCAAAGAATACGAGCAGTACTTC
TRBV5-6	NA	TRBJ2-1	NA	CASSLFLYNEQFF	TGTGCCAGCAGCTTATTCTTGTACAATGAGCAGTTCTTC
TRBV4-3	TRBD1	TRBJ2-7	once	CASSQVLGQDEQYF	TGCGCCAGCAGCCAAGTACTGGGACAGGACGAGCAGTACTTC
TRBV2	NA	TRBJ1-5	NA	CASKSWSQPQHF	TGTGCCAGCAAGAGTTGGAGTCAGCCCCAGCATTTT
TRBV6-5	NA	TRBJ1-2	once	CASSSGVFIHGYTF	TGTGCCAGCAGCTCGGGGGTCTTCATACATGGCTACACCTTC
TRBV2	NA	TRBJ1-1	once	CASSELREGSNTEAFF	TGTGCCAGCAGTGAACTACGGGAGGGCTCGAACACTGAAGCTTTCTTT
TRBV11-3	TRBD1	TRBJ2-6	NA	CASSFGQGAAGANVLTF	TGTGCCAGCAGCTTTGGACAGGGGGCCGCTGGGGCCAACGTCCTGACTTTC
TRBV11-2	TRBD1	TRBJ1-2	NA	CASSWVRDRGGNGYTF	TGTGCCAGCAGCTGGGTCCGGGACAGGGGGGGAAATGGCTACACCTTC
TRBV7-2	TRBD1	TRBJ1-2	NA	CASRPTGVGSNYGYTF	TGTGCCAGCAGGCCGACAGGGGTTGGTTCGAACTATGGCTACACCTTC
TRBV7-9	NA	TRBJ1-2	few	CASRGLQNYGYTF	TGTGCCAGCAGGGGCCTACAGAACTATGGCTACACCTTC
TRBV28	NA	TRBJ1-2	NA	CASSLFLTEDYGYTF	TGTGCCAGCAGTTTGTTCCTGACAGAGGATTATGGCTACACCTTC
TRBV4-2	TRBD1	TRBJ1-3	NA	CASSHTPGTGAGNTIYF	TGTGCCAGCAGCCACACACCCGGGACAGGGGCTGGAAACACCATATATTTT
TRBV25-1	TRBD1	TRBJ1-5	once	CASSGPGGRNQPQHF	TGTGCCAGCAGTGGCCCAGGGGGTAGGAATCAGCCCCAGCATTTT
TRBV28	NA	TRBJ1-4	NA	CASSPGRRNEKLFF	TGTGCCAGCAGCCCCGGCCGGAGGAATGAAAAACTGTTTTTT
TRBV4-3	TRBD1	TRBJ1-3	NA	CASSQSRTGAGNTIYF	TGCGCCAGCAGCCAATCCCGGACAGGGGCTGGAAACACCATATATTTT
TRBV6-2/TRBV6-3	TRBD2	TRBJ2-5	NA	CASSGGNQETQYF	TGTGCCAGCAGCGGGGGGAACCAAGAGACCCAGTACTTC